This T cell receptor beta chain was recorded in a study of T cells in localized non-small cell lung cancer. V lost 6 bases and J lost 6; bases outside the gene matches: 4. CDR3 length: 13 amino acids. The germline CDR1 and CDR2 sequences are MDHEN and SYDVKM. Study-level points and caveats: Density of T cells in blood, when higher, went with longer overall survival. In uninvolved adjacent lung, T cell clonality reached its highest value, exceeding tumor. Owing to sequencing of a solitary tumor region, heterogeneity cannot be discounted. Paired adjacent lung recovered a median approximately 62 of the top 100 tumor clones.

The assay was immunoSEQ multiplex PCR, and TCRdb's table has in-frame clones only and misses some. The data contain 55,000 to 65,000 clones, 80% to 95% of them seen just once; the ten biggest clones take up just under 20%. Of note for this clone: Its antigen is not identified.

This TCR was recovered from a man aged 35 to 69 with stage I lung adenocarcinoma. J is TRBJ2-5 and V is TRBV28; 10 nucleotides align to TRBD1. Source: peripheral blood, taken before any cancer treatment. The CDR3 reads CASSRQGAKTQYF. In DNA form, the CDR3 reads TGTGCCAGCAGCAGACAGGGGGCGAAGACCCAGTACTTC.